The next 3 T cell receptor beta chains were all read from a single sample in a study of early T cells in non-severe SARS-CoV-2 infection. TCRdb used MiXCR to reprocess the 5' RACE reads, holding one entry per CDR3 protein. The data hold about 67,000 distinct CDR3 sequences, with 9% to 10% observed a single time. Here the sequenced sample was whole blood, taken at baseline. The receptors shown here come from an adult who was a healthcare worker with PCR-confirmed SARS-CoV-2 infection or an uninfected control (not recorded which).

This chain joins TRBV4-3 and TRBJ1-1; D remains unclear. This CDR3 contains 14 residues. V lost 0 bases to trimming and J lost 6 bases, with 11 bases between them. The germline V gene encodes CDR1 LGHNA and CDR2 YSLEER. Written as DNA, the CDR3 is TGCGCCAGCAGCCAAGAGGGAGTGCTCGCTGAAGCTTTCTTT. Residues: CASSQEGVLAEAFF.

This clonotype was observed a handful of times. The genes are TRBV18 and TRBJ1-1, with D possibly matching TRBD1 (6 bases). Trimming took 3 bases from V and 1 from J, leaving 9 bases between them. The CDR3 is made up of 14 amino acids. Germline lookup yields CDR1 KGHSH and CDR2 LQKENI. The chain's CDR3 is CASSPGAENTEAFF. CDR3 coding DNA: TGTGCCAGCTCACCGGGGGCGGAGAACACTGAAGCTTTCTTT.

Many counts were recorded for this clonotype. This chain connects TRBV5-1 to TRBJ2-2; 7 bases match TRBD1. The trim removed 6 bases at V and 0 bases at J, leaving 5 bases unmatched. The CDR3 is made up of 15 amino acids. Per germline, CDR1 SGHRS and CDR2 YFSETQ. The CDR3 is CASTYGTANTGELFF. In DNA, the CDR3 is TGCGCCAGCACCTACGGGACAGCGAACACCGGGGAGCTGTTTTTT.